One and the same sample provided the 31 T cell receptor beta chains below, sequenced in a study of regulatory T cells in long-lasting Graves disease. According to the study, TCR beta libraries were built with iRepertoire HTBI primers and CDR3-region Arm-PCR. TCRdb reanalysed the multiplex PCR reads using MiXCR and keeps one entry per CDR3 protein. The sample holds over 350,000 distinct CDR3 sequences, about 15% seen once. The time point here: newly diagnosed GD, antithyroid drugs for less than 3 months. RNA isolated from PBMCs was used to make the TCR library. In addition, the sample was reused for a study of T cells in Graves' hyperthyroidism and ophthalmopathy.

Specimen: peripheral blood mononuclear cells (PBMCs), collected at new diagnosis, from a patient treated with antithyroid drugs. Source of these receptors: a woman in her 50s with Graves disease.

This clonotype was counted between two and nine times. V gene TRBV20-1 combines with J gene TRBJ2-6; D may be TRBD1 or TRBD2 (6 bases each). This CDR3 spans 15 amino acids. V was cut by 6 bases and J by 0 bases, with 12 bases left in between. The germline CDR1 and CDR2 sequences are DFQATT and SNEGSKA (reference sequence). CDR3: CSALRGASGANVLTF. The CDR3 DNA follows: TGCAGTGCACTGAGGGGGGCCTCTGGGGCCAACGTCCTGACTTTC.

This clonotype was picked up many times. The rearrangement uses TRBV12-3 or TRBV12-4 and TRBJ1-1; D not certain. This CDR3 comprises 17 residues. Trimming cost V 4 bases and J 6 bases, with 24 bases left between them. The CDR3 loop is CASSSANKTDTLSEAFF. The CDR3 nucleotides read TGTGCCAGCAGTTCAGCGAATAAGACGGATACACTGTCTGAAGCTTTCTTT.

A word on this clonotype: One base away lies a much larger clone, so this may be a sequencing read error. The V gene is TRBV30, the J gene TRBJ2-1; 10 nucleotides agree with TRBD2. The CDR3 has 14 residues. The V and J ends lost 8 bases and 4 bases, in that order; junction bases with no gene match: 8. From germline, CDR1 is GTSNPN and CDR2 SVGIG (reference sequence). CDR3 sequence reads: CAGPASGSYNEQFF. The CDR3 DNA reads TGTGCCGGGCCGGCTAGCGGGAGTTACAATGAGCAGTTCTTC.

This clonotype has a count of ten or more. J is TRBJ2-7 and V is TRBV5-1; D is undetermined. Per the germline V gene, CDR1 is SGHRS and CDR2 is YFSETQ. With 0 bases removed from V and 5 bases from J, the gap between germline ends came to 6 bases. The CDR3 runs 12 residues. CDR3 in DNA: TGCGCCAGCAGCTTGGGGGTTGACGAGCAGTACTTC. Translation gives CASSLGVDEQYF.

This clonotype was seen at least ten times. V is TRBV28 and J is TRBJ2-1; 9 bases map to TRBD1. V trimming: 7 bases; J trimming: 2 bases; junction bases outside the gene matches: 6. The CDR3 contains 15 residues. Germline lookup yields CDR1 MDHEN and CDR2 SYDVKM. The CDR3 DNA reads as TGTGCCAGCATCTCGGGGACAGGGACCTACAATGAGCAGTTCTTC. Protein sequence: CASISGTGTYNEQFF.

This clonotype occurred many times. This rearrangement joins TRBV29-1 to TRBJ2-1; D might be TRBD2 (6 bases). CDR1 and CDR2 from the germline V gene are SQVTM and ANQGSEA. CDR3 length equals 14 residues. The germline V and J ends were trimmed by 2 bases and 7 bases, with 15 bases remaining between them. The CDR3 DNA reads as TGCAGCGTTGAACTAGCGAAAGGGTGGAATGAGCAGTTCTTC. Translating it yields CSVELAKGWNEQFF.

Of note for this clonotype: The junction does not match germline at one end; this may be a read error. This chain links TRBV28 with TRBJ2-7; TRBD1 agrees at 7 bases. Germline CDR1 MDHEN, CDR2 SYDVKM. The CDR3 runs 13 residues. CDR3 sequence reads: CASRQGTPYGQYF. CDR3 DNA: TGTGCCAGCAGACAGGGGACGCCCTACGGGCAGTACTTC.

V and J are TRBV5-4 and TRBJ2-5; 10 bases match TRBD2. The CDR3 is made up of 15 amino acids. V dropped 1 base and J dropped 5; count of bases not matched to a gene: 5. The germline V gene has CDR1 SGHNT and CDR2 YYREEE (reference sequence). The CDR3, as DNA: TGTGCCAGCAGCTTGTCTAGCGGGAGAACGGAGACCCAGTACTTC. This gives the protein CASSLSSGRTETQYF.

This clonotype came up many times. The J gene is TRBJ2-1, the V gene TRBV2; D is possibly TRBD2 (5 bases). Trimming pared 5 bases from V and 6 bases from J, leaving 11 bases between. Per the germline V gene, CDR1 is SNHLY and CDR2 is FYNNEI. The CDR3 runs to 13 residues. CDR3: CASSPLRGNEQFF. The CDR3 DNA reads TGTGCCAGCAGTCCACTCCGGGGCAATGAGCAGTTCTTC.

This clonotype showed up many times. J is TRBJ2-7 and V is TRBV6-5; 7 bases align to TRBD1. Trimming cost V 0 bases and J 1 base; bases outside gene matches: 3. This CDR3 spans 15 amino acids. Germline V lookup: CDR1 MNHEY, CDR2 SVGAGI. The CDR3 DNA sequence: TGTGCCAGCAGTTACTCGAACAGGGGTTCCTACGAGCAGTACTTC. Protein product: CASSYSNRGSYEQYF.

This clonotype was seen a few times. The CDR3 sequence is CASSVGPSGNTYEQYF. The CDR3 DNA is TGTGCCAGCAGCGTAGGTCCTAGCGGGAACACCTACGAGCAGTACTTC. V and J are TRBV9 and TRBJ2-7; the match to TRBD2 covers 9 bases. V dropped 0 bases and J dropped 2; count of bases not matched to a gene: 6. CDR3 size: 16 residues. Germline CDR1 is SGDLS and CDR2 is YYNGEE.

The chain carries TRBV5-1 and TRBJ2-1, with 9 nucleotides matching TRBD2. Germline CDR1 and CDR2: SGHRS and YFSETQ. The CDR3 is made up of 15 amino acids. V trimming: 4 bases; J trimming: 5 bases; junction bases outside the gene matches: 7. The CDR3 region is CASSLRLAGNNEQFF. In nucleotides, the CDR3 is TGCGCCAGCAGCCTAAGGCTAGCGGGGAACAATGAGCAGTTCTTC. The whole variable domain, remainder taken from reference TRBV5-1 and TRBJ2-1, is KAGVTQTPRYLIKTRGQQVTLSCSPISGHRSVSWYQQTPGQGLQFLFEYFSETQRNKGNFPGRFSGRQFSNSRSEMNVSTLELGDSALYLCASSLRLAGNNEQFFGPGTRLTVL.

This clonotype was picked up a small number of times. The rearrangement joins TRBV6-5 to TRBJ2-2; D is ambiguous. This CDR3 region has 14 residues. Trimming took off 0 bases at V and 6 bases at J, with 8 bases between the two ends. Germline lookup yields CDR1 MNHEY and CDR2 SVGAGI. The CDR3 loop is CASSYSSTSGELFF. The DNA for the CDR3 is TGTGCCAGCAGTTACTCTTCCACGTCCGGGGAGCTGTTTTTT.

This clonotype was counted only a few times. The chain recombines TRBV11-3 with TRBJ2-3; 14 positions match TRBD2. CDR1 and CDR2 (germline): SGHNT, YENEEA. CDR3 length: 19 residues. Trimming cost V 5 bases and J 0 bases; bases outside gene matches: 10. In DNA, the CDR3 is TGTGCCAGCAGCCCTGGAAGACTAGCGGGAGGGCCCAGCACAGATACGCAGTATTTT. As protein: CASSPGRLAGGPSTDTQYF.

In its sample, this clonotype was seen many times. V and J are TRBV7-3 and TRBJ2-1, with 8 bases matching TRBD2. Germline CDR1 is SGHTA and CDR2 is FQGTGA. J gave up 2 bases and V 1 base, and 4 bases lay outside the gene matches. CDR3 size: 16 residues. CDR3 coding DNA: TGTGCCAGCAGCTTAAAAGTGGGACTAGCCTACAATGAGCAGTTCTTC. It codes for CASSLKVGLAYNEQFF.

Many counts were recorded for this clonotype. The CDR3 sequence: CASSGPGQGATDTQYF. The CDR3 DNA follows: TGTGCCAGCAGCGGTCCGGGACAGGGGGCCACAGATACGCAGTATTTT. The chain couples TRBV7-6 to TRBJ2-3; 12 positions match TRBD1. Germline V gene lookup returns CDR1 SGHVS and CDR2 FNYEAQ. The CDR3 has 16 residues. The trim removed 5 bases at V and 2 bases at J, leaving 5 bases unmatched.

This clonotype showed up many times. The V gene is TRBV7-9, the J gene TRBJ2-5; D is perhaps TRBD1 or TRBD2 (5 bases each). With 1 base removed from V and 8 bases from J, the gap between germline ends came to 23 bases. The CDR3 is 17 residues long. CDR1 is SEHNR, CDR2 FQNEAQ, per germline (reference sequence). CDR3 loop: CASSLEGTGTGVDTQYF. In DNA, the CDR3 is TGTGCCAGCAGCTTAGAAGGGACCGGGACCGGAGTAGATACCCAGTACTTC.

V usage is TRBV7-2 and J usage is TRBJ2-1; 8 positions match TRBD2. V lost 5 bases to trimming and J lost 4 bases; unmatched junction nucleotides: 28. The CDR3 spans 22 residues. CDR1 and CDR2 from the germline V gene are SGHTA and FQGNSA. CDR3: CASSQPTRVNSGTQRLYNEQFF. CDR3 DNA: TGTGCCAGCAGCCAACCGACGAGAGTCAATAGCGGGACCCAGAGATTATACAATGAGCAGTTCTTC.

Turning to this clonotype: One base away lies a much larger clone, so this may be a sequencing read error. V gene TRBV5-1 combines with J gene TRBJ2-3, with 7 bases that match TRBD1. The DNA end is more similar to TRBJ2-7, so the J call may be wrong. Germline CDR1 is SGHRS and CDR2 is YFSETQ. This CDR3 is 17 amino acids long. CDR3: CASSSFPPEQGTYEQYF. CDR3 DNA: TGCGCCAGCAGCTCTTTTCCTCCGGAACAGGGGACCTACGAGCAGTACTTC.

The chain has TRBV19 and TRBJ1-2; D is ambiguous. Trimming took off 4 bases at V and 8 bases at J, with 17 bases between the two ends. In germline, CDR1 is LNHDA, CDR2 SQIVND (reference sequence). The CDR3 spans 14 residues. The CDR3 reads CASSTRTETIGYTF. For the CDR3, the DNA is TGTGCCAGTAGTACCCGGACGGAAACTATCGGCTACACCTTC.

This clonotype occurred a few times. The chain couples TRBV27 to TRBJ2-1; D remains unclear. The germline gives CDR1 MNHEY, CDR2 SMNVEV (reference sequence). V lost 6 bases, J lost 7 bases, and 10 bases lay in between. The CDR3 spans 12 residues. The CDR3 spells CASSPSMNEQFF. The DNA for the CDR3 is TGTGCCAGCAGCCCCTCTATGAATGAGCAGTTCTTC.

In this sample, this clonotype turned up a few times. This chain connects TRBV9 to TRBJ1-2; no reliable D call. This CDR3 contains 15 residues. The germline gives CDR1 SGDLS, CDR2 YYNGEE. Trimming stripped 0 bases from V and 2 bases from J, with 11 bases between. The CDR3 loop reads CASSVAARLNYGYTF. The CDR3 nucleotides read TGTGCCAGCAGCGTAGCTGCCAGACTGAACTATGGCTACACCTTC.

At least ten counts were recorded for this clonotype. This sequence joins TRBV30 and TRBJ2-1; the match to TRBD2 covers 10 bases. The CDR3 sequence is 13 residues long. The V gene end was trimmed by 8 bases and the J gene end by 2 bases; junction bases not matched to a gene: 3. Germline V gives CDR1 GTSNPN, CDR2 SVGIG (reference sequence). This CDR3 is CAGTSGAYNEQFF. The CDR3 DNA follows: TGTGCCGGAACTAGCGGGGCCTACAATGAGCAGTTCTTC.

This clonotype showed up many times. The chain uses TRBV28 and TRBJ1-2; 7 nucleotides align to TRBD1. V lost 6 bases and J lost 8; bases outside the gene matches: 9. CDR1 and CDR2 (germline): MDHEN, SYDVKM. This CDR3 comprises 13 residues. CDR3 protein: CASRQQGTWGYTF. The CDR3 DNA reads TGTGCCAGCAGGCAACAGGGGACATGGGGCTACACCTTC.

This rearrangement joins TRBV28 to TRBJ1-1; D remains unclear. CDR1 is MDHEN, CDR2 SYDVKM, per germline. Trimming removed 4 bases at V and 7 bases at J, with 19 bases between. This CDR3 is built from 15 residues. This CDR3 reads CASSSFYRGAREAFF. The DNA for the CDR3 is TGTGCCAGCAGTTCGTTTTACAGAGGCGCCCGTGAAGCTTTCTTT.

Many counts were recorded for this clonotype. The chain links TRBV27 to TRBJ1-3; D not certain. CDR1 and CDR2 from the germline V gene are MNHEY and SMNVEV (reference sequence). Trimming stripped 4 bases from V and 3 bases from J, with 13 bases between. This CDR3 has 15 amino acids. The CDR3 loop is CASSSIQPGGNTIYF. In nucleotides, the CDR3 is TGTGCCAGCAGTTCTATACAGCCCGGTGGAAACACCATATATTTT.

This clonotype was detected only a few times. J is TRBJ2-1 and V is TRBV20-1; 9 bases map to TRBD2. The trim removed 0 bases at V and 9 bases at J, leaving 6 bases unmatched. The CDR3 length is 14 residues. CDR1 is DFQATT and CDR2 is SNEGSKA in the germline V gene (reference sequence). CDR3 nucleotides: TGCAGTGCTAGAGAGGGACTAGCTAACACTGAGCAGTTCTTC. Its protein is CSAREGLANTEQFF.

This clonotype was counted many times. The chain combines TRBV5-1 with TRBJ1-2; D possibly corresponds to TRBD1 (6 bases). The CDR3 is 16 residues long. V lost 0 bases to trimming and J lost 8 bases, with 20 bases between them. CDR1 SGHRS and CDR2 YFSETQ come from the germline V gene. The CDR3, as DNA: TGCGCCAGCAGCTTGGCCTCGGGGGCAAGCGCGAGAGGCTACACCTTC. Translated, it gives CASSLASGASARGYTF.

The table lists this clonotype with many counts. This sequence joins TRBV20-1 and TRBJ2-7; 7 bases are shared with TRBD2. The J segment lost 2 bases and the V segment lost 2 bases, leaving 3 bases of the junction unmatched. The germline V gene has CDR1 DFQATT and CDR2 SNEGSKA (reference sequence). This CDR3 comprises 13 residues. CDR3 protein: CSARLRETYEQYF. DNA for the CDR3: TGCAGTGCTAGACTGCGGGAGACCTACGAGCAGTACTTC.

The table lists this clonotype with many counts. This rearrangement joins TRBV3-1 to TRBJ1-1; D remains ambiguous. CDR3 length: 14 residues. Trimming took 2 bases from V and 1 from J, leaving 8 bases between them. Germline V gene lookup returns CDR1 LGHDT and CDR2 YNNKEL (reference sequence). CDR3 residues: CASSQTSPNTEAFF. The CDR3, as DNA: TGTGCCAGCAGCCAAACTTCTCCGAACACTGAAGCTTTCTTT.

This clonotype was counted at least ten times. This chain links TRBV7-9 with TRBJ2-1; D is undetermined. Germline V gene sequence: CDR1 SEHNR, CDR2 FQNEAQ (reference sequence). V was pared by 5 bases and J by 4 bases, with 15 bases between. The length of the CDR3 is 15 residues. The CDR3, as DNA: TGTGCCAGCAGCCTCCGGCACGGAACATACAATGAGCAGTTCTTC. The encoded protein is CASSLRHGTYNEQFF.